Here is one T cell receptor (beta chain) with its context. This CDR3 has 13 residues. In germline, CDR1 is MNHEY, CDR2 SMNVEV (reference sequence). V gave up 5 bases and J gave up 7 bases, with 12 bases separating them. These data are taken from a study of somatic mutations in cytotoxic T cells in rheumatoid arthritis. Study background: Several of the V beta antibody-stained T-cell populations were flow-sorted at nearly 100% purity; V beta1+ cells were among them and were sequenced for TCRB.

Clones were sequenced by immunoSEQ multiplex PCR, and TCRdb holds only the in-frame ones, with some missing. The sample carries about 11,000 clones, about 80% recorded once. The clonotype originates from a woman aged 55-70 years with rheumatoid arthritis. J is TRBJ2-1 and V is TRBV27; no clear D. The sequenced sample consisted of CD8+ T cells sorted from blood. The CDR3 region has the DNA TGTGCCAGCAGTCCTACCCCTTATAATGAGCAGTTCTTC. Its protein is CASSPTPYNEQFF.